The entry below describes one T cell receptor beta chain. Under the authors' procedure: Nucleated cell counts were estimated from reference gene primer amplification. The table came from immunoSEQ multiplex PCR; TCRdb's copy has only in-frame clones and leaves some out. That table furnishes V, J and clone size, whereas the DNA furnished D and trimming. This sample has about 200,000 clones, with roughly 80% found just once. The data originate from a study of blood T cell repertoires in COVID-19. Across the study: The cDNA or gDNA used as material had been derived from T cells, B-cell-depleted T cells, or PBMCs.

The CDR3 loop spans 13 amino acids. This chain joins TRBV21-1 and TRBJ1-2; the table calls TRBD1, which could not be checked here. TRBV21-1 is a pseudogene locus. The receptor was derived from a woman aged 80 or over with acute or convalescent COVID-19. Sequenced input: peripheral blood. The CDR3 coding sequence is TGTGCCAGCAGCAAAGTATTTCAGGGCTTTAGCACCTTC. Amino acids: CASSKVFQGFSTF.